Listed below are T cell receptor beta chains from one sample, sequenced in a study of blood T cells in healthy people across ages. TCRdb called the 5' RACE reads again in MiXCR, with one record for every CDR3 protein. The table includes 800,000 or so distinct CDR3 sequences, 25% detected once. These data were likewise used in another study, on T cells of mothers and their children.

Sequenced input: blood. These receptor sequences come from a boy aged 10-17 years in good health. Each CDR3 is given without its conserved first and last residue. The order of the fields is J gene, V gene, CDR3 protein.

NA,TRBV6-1,ASSAGQTRDEQY
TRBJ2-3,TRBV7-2,ASSPETRTTDTQY
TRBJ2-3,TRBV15,ATSRDRLGGDTQY
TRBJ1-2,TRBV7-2,ASSFSRDSYGYT
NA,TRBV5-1,ASSLALGGFTYEQY
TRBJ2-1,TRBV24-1,ATSESSGHHPNNEQF
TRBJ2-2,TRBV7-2,ASSLQGVDTGELF
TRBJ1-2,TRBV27,ASSPVPGEDGYT
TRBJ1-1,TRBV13,ASSHEGTASTEAF
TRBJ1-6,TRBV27,ASRSRVAGYNSPLH
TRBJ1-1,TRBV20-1,SARDPGRDHTEAF